What follows describes a single T cell receptor (beta chain). The junction departs from the called germline gene at one end, perhaps through a read error. Germline assignment: CDR1 KGHDR and CDR2 SFDVKD. The CDR3 totals 15 residues. These data come from a study of blood T cell repertoires in COVID-19. The overall study: Samples came from the United States, Italy and Spain, spanning acute and convalescent COVID-19. In each case, the material was cDNA or gDNA derived from T cells, B-cell-depleted T cells, or PBMCs.

In the original workflow: Estimation of nucleated cell counts was performed using reference gene primer amplification. Data came from immunoSEQ multiplex PCR; TCRdb stores just in-frame clones and leaves some out. D and trimming come from the DNA, and the V and J calls and clone size come from that table. The sample consists of roughly 230,000 clones, over 85% of them appearing once. Enrollees, about 18 to 90 years old, lived in about two dozen US areas. This clonotype was sampled from a young woman with acute COVID-19. The sequenced sample consisted of PBMCs or T cells enriched from blood (not recorded which). The chain employs TRBV24-1 and TRBJ2-5, with 7 bases identical to TRBD1. The CDR3 DNA reads TGTGCCACCAGTGATCACAGGGGACCCCAAGGGACCCAGTACTTC. This gives the protein CATSDHRGPQGTQYF.